This section outlines one T cell receptor beta chain sequence together with its context. This clonotype was counted a few times. Its cognate antigen has yet to be identified. The sample holds no much larger clone one base away, and base qualities are not on file. This entry is derived from a study of CD8 T cells in ankylosing spondylitis (dated by TCRdb to the late 2010s). For the study in its entirety: T cell receptor beta repertoires were profiled in healthy donors and ankylosing spondylitis patients so that disease-linked TCR variants could be found. Peripheral blood was sampled, and synovial fluid was additionally collected from ankylosing spondylitis patients. The whole study cohort included 95 to 130 healthy donors and 20 to 30 ankylosing spondylitis patients. Broader findings and caveats from the paper: The disease-linked clones showed a CD8+ phenotype and occurred at relatively low frequencies in peripheral blood. Some TCR beta motif variants had previously been reported in synovial fluid and blood of reactive arthritis patients, which suggested common disease-initiation mechanisms. Blood from ankylosing spondylitis patients appeared to be characterized by a TCR beta motif composed of 7 to 9 highly homologous amino acid variants. The disease-linked clones were reported as significantly enriched in matched synovial fluid samples from ankylosing spondylitis patients.

These reads were obtained on an Illumina HiSeq 2500. Quantitative 5'-RACE with molecular barcodes was the method used to prepare the TCR beta libraries. The original pipeline was this. A new computational method based on a probabilistic model of VDJ rearrangement was used to identify disease-linked TCR variants. The raw public reads went through TCRdb reprocessing: fastp at Q25, MiXCR clone calling, in-frame beta chains kept. CDR3 protein duplicates are merged, each entry listing the most common genes and DNA. TCRdb, not the authors, supplied the V and J calls. In this sample the table shows more than 600,000 distinct CDR3 sequences, roughly 19% of which occur a single time. The ten largest make up around a fifth of the sample. The CDR3 covers 17 residues, taking in both the cysteine and the phenylalanine. Only the CDR3 DNA stays, 51 bases, in frame from base 1. For CDR1 and CDR2, the germline V gene lists SGHAT and FQNNGV. The germline ends are 20 bases apart after V is trimmed by 2 bases and J by 6 bases.

The sequencing sample was made of blood, either unsorted or a sorted T cell fraction (not recorded which). The rearranged segments are TRBV11-2 and TRBJ2-1; a weak D assignment points to TRBD2 (6 bases agree). The sequence was obtained from a male donor with ankylosing spondylitis. The DNA sequence is as follows: TGTGCCAGCAGCTTAAGTGGTACGGGAAAAGCGGGCAATGAGCAGTTCTTC. Its amino acids are CASSLSGTGKAGNEQFF. The full variable domain, completed from the reference TRBV11-2 and TRBJ2-1 proteins outside the CDR3, reads EAGVAQSPRYKIIEKRQSVAFWCNPISGHATLYWYQQILGQGPKLLIQFQNNGVVDDSQLPKDRFSAERLKGVDSTLKIQPAKLEDSAVYLCASSLSGTGKAGNEQFFGPGTRLTVL.